This T cell receptor (beta chain) was captured in a study of cytomegalovirus exposure and HLA in healthy donors. Looking at the study overall: An earlier analysis identified more than 95 million unique TCR beta sequences in 150 million to 200 million T cells.

With regard to this clone: The antigen is not known.

Researchers ran the PCR with 60 Vbeta and 13 Jbeta primers. The table came from immunoSEQ multiplex PCR; TCRdb's copy has only in-frame clones and leaves some out. The sample has roughly 70,000 clones; 65% to 85% are singletons. Study-level results: After further analysis at a later stage, under 20,000 TCR beta sequences were associated with HLA alleles at 0.05 false discovery rate.

At collection, donors were nominally healthy, but unrecorded immune exposures were probable. This CDR3 comprises 14 residues. V dropped 4 bases and J dropped 5; count of bases not matched to a gene: 4. Germline V lookup: CDR1 MNHNS, CDR2 SASEGT. The chain is built from TRBV6-1 and TRBJ1-1; TRBD1 matches at 10 bases. The sample consisted of PBMCs. The sequence came from a man between 65 and 85 years old in good health and CMV-seronegative. The CDR3 here is CASSGTGGSTEAFF. The CDR3 DNA is TGTGCCAGCAGTGGGACAGGGGGTTCAACTGAAGCTTTCTTT.